This record covers a single T cell receptor beta chain. Its antigen is unknown. All donors were Caucasian adults living in Nashville, Tennessee. CD8 memory comprised CD45RO+ plus CCR7-negative CD45RA+ TemRA cells. CDR3 size: 16 residues. In germline, CDR1 is SEHNR, CDR2 FQNEAQ (reference sequence). J lost 5 bases, V lost 5 bases, and 14 bases had no gene match. Assay used: immunoSEQ multiplex PCR; TCRdb lists only in-frame clones, some missing. This table has roughly 120,000 clones, about 67% appearing once. This sample was taken from a study of shared clonotypes between healthy human individuals. Study findings and constraints: Compared with memory subsets, naive subsets generally had larger estimated richness.

Sequencing input: memory CD8+ T cells sorted from blood. Subset of the sample: CD45RO+ cells pooled with CCR7-negative TemRA cells. The chain uses TRBV7-9 and TRBJ2-7, with 8 bases that match TRBD1. This TCR was sampled from a woman aged 30 to 39 in good health. Here the CDR3 DNA reads TGTGCCAGCAGCCCCATCTCGGACAGGGTTGTAAACGAGCAGTACTTC. Its protein is CASSPISDRVVNEQYF.